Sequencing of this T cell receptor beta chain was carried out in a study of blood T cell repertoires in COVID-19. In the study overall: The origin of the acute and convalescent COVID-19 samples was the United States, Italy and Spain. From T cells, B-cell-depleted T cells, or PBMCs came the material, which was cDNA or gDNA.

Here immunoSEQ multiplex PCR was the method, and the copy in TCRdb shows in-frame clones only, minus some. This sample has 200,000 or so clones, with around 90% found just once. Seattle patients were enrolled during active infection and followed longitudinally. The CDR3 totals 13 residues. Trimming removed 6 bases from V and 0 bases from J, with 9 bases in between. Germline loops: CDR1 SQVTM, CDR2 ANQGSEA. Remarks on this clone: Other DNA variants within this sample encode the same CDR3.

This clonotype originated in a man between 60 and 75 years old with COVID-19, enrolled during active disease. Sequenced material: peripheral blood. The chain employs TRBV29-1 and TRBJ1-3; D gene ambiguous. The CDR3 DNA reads TGCAGCGTGACACGCGACTCTGGAAACACCATATATTTT. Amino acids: CSVTRDSGNTIYF.